The clone carrying this T cell receptor (beta chain) was detected ten times or more. Its specificity is unknown. Bone marrow was sampled from every patient at the time of active disease. The sample comes from a study of read filtering for tumor transcriptome and immune sequencing. Study background: After DNase treatment, RNA was made into whole-transcriptome libraries. General study results and limits: The CD138-negative fraction was mixed bone marrow immune cells, not pure T cells.

Molecular barcoded adaptors covering alpha/delta and beta/gamma chains were used on about 390 ng RNA. In TCRdb, the reads were re-called with MiXCR into one record per CDR3 protein. The sample lists 20,000 or so distinct CDR3 sequences, over 20% occurring once. V was shortened by 4 bases and J by 4 bases, with 9 bases between the two germline ends. In germline, CDR1 is MDHEN, CDR2 SYDVKM. The CDR3 consists of 13 residues. The specimen sequenced was a population of CD138-negative cells sorted from bone marrow. This TCR was recovered from a donor aged 40 or over with multiple myeloma. The chain has TRBV28 and TRBJ2-3; no definite D call. The DNA of the CDR3 is TGTGCCAGCAGTTCCAGCAAGGCAGATACGCAGTATTTT. Amino acid sequence: CASSSSKADTQYF.